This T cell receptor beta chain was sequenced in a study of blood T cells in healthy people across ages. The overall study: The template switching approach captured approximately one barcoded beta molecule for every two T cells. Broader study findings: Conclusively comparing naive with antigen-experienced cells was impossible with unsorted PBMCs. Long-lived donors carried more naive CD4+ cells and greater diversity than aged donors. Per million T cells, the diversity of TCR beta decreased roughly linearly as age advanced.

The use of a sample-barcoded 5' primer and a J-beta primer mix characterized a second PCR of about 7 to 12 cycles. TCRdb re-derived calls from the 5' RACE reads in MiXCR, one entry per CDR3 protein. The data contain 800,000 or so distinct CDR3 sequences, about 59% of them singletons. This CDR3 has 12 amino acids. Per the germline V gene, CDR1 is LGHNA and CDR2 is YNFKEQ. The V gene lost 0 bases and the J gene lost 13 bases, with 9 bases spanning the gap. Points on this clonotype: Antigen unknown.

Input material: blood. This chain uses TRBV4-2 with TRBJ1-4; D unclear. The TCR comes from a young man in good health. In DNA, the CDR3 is TGTGCCAGCAGCCAAGATGTGACGGTACTGTTTTTT. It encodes CASSQDVTVLFF.